This T cell receptor (beta chain) was obtained from a study of blood T cell repertoires in COVID-19 (dated by TCRdb to about 2020). About the study as a whole: Samples from collaborators originated in the United States, Italy and Spain and spanned both the acute and convalescent phases of COVID-19. Where available, HLA class I and class II types were taken from metadata supplied by the sample provider and were not determined by assay-based typing. The material from the prospective study consisted of cDNA or gDNA derived from T cells, B-cell-depleted T cells, or PBMCs. A freely available public database, intended as a resource for researchers studying the immune response to SARS-CoV-2, is where the repertoires were released. A de-identified subject ID, COVID-19 status, age in years and sex were almost always included in the sample metadata. Samples came from the ongoing ImmuneRACE study (first 160 participants) plus 1,254 subjects from 6 global collaborators. Subjects who had been exposed to COVID-19, were actively infected with it, or had recovered from it provided the deeply sampled blood TCRbeta repertoires that made up the dataset.

The immunoSEQ Assay, a bias-controlled multiplex PCR, was used to amplify TCRbeta CDR3 regions from genomic DNA. The authors' analysis ran thus. The number of nucleated cells in each sample was estimated by amplification of reference gene primers within the assay. To quantify the absolute abundance of each unique TCRbeta CDR3 rearrangement, sequence reads were collapsed and filtered. For each sample, productive Simpson clonality was calculated by taking the square root of Simpson's diversity index across productive rearrangements. TCRdb provides this immuneACCESS table in a form limited to in-frame rearrangements. Some clones are lacking; in checked studies, under half of them reflect an unresolved V gene, and why the rest are absent is not known. Clone size and the V and J calls come from that table; the DNA yielded D and trimming. This sample lists roughly 230,000 clones; approximately 80% were detected once. The ten biggest clones cover approximately 7% of the sample.

Notes on this clone: Its binding antigen is unknown. Base qualities are not provided; no much larger clone lies one nucleotide away.

Sequences MNHEY (CDR1) and SMNVEV (CDR2) are obtained from the germline V gene (reference sequence). The CDR3 holds 17 amino acids from the cysteine to the phenylalanine. Only the CDR3 part of the read is kept: 51 bases, read in frame from the first base. The V end gives up 2 bases and the J end 1 base, leaving 3 bases in the junction not matched to a gene. The investigation overall reported the following: How much clinical and demographic metadata was included differed by source and by participant, and the metadata was provided uncurated.

Whole blood was collected in K2EDTA tubes by collaborating institutions according to the institutions' own protocols. For TCRbeta analysis, collaborator samples were shipped as frozen whole blood, as isolated PBMCs, or as DNA extracted from either sample type. This clonotype was sampled from a woman in her 50s with acute or convalescent COVID-19. Source material: peripheral blood. The sequence is built from TRBV27 and TRBJ1-3, with 12 junctional bases fitting TRBD1. For the CDR3, the sequence is CASSLGGQGASGNTIYF. The sequenced DNA: TGTGCCAGCAGTTTAGGGGGACAGGGGGCGTCTGGAAACACCATATATTTT.